Reported below is one T cell receptor (beta chain). Its specificity is unknown. The sample belongs to a study of T-cell memory formation after mild COVID-19. About the study: Largely, TCR clusters stayed within a single donor. Overall study findings and caveats: The finding that pre-infection memory included some responding clones suggested that cross-reactive memory joined.

The CDR3 extends over 14 amino acids. Germline V gene sequence: CDR1 KGHSH, CDR2 LQKENI. Trimming stripped 2 bases from V and 4 bases from J, with 8 bases between. TCRalpha and TCRbeta libraries used 5'RACE with constant-segment primers and UMIs. Via MiXCR, TCRdb re-called the 5' RACE reads, giving one row per CDR3 protein. Of hundreds of thousands of distinct CDR3 sequences in the sample, approximately 25% were seen once. The TCR originated in an adult woman who had mild COVID-19 (a few samples of this study predate the infection). Cell type and time point are not known. Source material: PBMCs or a T cell subset sorted from them (not recorded which). This chain joins TRBV18 and TRBJ1-4, with D uncertain. The chain's CDR3 is CASSPVGLNEKLFF. In DNA form, the CDR3 reads TGTGCCAGCTCACCAGTTGGGCTTAATGAAAAACTGTTTTTT.